Presented here are 26 T cell receptor beta chains from one specimen sequenced in a study of shared T cell receptors in the human thymus. Generated by immunoSEQ multiplex PCR, the TCRdb table keeps only in-frame clones and is missing some. The data hold 500,000 to 750,000 clones, with roughly 88% observed a single time. A further study also used this sample, focusing on human thymus T cells.

What was sequenced was thymocytes. The receptors originated from a boy younger than two with a congenital heart defect.

V is TRBV13 and J is TRBJ2-1, with 9 bases lining up with TRBD2. The germline V gene has CDR1 PRHDT and CDR2 FYEKMQ (reference sequence). CDR3 size: 15 residues. J gave up 4 bases and V 4 bases, and 5 bases lay outside the gene matches. The CDR3 protein is CASSYRTSAYNEQFF. DNA of the CDR3: TGTGCCAGCAGCTACCGGACTAGCGCGTACAATGAGCAGTTCTTC. The variable domain in full, completed from reference TRBV13 and TRBJ2-1, reads AAGVIQSPRHLIKEKRETATLKCYPIPRHDTVYWYQQGPGQDPQFLISFYEKMQSDKGSIPDRFSAQQFSDYHSELNMSSLELGDSALYFCASSYRTSAYNEQFFGPGTRLTVL.

The genes are TRBV4-3 and TRBJ2-3; the match to TRBD2 covers 7 bases. CDR1 is LGHNA and CDR2 is YSLEER in the germline V gene. This CDR3 is 20 amino acids long. The J segment lost 4 bases and the V segment lost 2 bases, leaving 21 bases of the junction unmatched. In nucleotides, the CDR3 is TGCGCCAGCAGCCAATCCCGGGGAGGGAGGGCTGGTCGGAAGCCAGATACGCAGTATTTT. Translation: CASSQSRGGRAGRKPDTQYF.

The V gene is TRBV28, the J gene TRBJ1-2; D might be TRBD1 (5 bases). The CDR3 runs to 12 residues. V was trimmed by 4 bases and J by 7 bases, leaving 10 bases between them. Germline values: CDR1 MDHEN, CDR2 SYDVKM. The CDR3 is CASSSDSLGYTF. DNA of the CDR3: TGTGCCAGCAGTTCCGACAGCCTTGGCTACACCTTC.

The chain has TRBV4-2 and TRBJ2-1; 14 bases agree with TRBD2. The V gene's germline CDR1 is LGHNA and CDR2 YNFKEQ. The CDR3 length is 19 residues. The J segment lost 0 bases and the V segment lost 4 bases, leaving 8 bases of the junction unmatched. The CDR3: CASSPPPGTSGSSYNEQFF. CDR3 nucleotide sequence: TGTGCCAGCAGCCCGCCCCCCGGGACTAGCGGGAGCTCCTACAATGAGCAGTTCTTC.

The chain combines TRBV5-6 with TRBJ2-3, with TRBD2 as a possible D gene (7 bases). The CDR3 spans 17 residues. Trimming shortened V by 0 bases and J by 2 bases, and 16 bases separated the two germline ends. Germline assignment: CDR1 SGHDT and CDR2 YYEEEE. In DNA form, the CDR3 reads TGTGCCAGCAGCTTGGAGGGGGGGGCGACTAACACAGATACGCAGTATTTT. It translates to CASSLEGGATNTDTQYF.

The chain joins TRBV19 to TRBJ2-1, with D possibly being TRBD2 (6 bases). Germline values: CDR1 LNHDA, CDR2 SQIVND (reference sequence). V lost 6 bases to trimming and J lost 9 bases, with 18 bases between them. The CDR3 loop spans 14 amino acids. The CDR3 spells CASSPSGGLGEQFF. The CDR3 bases are TGTGCCAGTAGCCCTAGTGGGGGACTCGGTGAGCAGTTCTTC.

The chain combines TRBV29-1 with TRBJ2-7; D may be TRBD2 (5 bases). CDR1 and CDR2 (germline): SQVTM, ANQGSEA. V shed 0 bases and J shed 5 bases, with 8 bases lying between them. The CDR3 is 12 residues long. The CDR3 DNA is TGCAGCGTTGAAGAGGACGGGGACGAGCAGTACTTC. Translation gives CSVEEDGDEQYF.

This chain connects TRBV27 to TRBJ1-2; 12 positions match TRBD1. Unmatched junction bases numbered 11, after V lost 6 bases and J lost 3 bases. The CDR3 consists of 17 residues. Germline CDR1 reads MNHEY; CDR2 reads SMNVEV (reference sequence). CDR3 coding DNA: TGTGCCAGCAGCAATGGGACAGGGGGCCCTGAGTACTATGGCTACACCTTC. It specifies CASSNGTGGPEYYGYTF.

The chain employs TRBV29-1 and TRBJ2-5; 10 positions match TRBD2. The length of the CDR3 is 15 residues. The V gene's germline CDR1 is SQVTM and CDR2 ANQGSEA. Trimming took 5 bases from V and 1 from J; bases not matched to a gene: 7. The CDR3 here is CSVRAGLAVQETQYF. In nucleotides, the CDR3 is TGCAGCGTTCGGGCCGGACTAGCGGTCCAAGAGACCCAGTACTTC.

CDR3 protein: CSVEAGGDSNQPQHF. The CDR3 DNA sequence: TGCAGCGTTGAAGCAGGGGGAGATAGCAATCAGCCCCAGCATTTT. V usage is TRBV29-1 and J usage is TRBJ1-5; 7 bases agree with TRBD1. CDR3 length equals 15 residues. V lost 1 base, J lost 0 bases, and 3 bases stayed unmatched. Per germline, CDR1 SQVTM and CDR2 ANQGSEA.

J is TRBJ2-7 and V is TRBV5-5; 7 nucleotides align to TRBD2. The CDR3 has 16 amino acids. V gave up 0 bases and J gave up 1 base; unmatched junction bases: 7. Germline V gives CDR1 SGHKS, CDR2 YYEKEE (reference sequence). CDR3 in DNA: TGTGCCAGCAGCTTGGCCGGGTACGGGGGGTCCTACGAGCAGTACTTC. It is translated as CASSLAGYGGSYEQYF.

The J gene is TRBJ2-1, the V gene TRBV4-1; TRBD1 matches at 10 bases. The CDR3 runs 17 residues. Per germline, CDR1 MGHRA and CDR2 YSYEKL. Trimming removed 1 base from V and 5 bases from J; junction bases left unmatched: 8. CDR3 region: CASSQGGEGQGNNEQFF. In DNA form, the CDR3 reads TGCGCCAGCAGCCAAGGAGGCGAGGGACAGGGGAACAATGAGCAGTTCTTC.

This clone appeared a few times. The rearrangement links TRBV7-9 to TRBJ2-1; 10 bases agree with TRBD2. With 5 bases clipped from V and 4 bases from J, the junction kept 5 bases outside the gene matches. Germline loops: CDR1 SEHNR, CDR2 FQNEAQ (reference sequence). This CDR3 has 15 residues. The CDR3 is CASSLRTSGYNEQFF. CDR3 coding DNA: TGTGCCAGCAGCCTACGGACTAGCGGATACAATGAGCAGTTCTTC.

J is TRBJ2-5 and V is TRBV4-1; D is uncertain. V lost 0 bases to trimming and J lost 5 bases, with 16 bases between them. Germline V CDR1 and CDR2: MGHRA, YSYEKL. The CDR3 is 16 residues long. The CDR3 coding sequence is TGCGCCAGCAGCCAAGATTGGCTTCCGAGGTCGGAGACCCAGTACTTC. Amino acids: CASSQDWLPRSETQYF.

CDR3 residues: CASREGTTDTQYF. CDR3 DNA: TGTGCCAGCAGGGAGGGGACCACAGATACGCAGTATTTT. The rearrangement uses TRBV6-1 and TRBJ2-3; D is possibly TRBD2 (6 bases). The germline gives CDR1 MNHNS, CDR2 SASEGT. CDR3 length: 13 amino acids. V lost 6 bases, J lost 2 bases, and 9 bases lay in between.

This clone was seen just once. The rearrangement joins TRBV5-6 to TRBJ1-5; D is perhaps TRBD1 (5 bases). The CDR3 covers 15 residues. Germline assignment: CDR1 SGHDT and CDR2 YYEEEE. Trimming stripped 0 bases from V and 5 bases from J, with 12 bases between. CDR3 sequence: CASSLARALHQPQHF. In DNA, the CDR3 is TGTGCCAGCAGCTTGGCCAGGGCCCTCCATCAGCCCCAGCATTTT.

The chain combines TRBV5-1 with TRBJ2-3; D possibly corresponds to TRBD1 (7 bases). The CDR3 covers 15 residues. Germline V CDR1 and CDR2: SGHRS, YFSETQ. Trimming removed 4 bases from V and 2 bases from J, with 14 bases in between. This CDR3 is CASSPPRGVTDTQYF. In DNA, the CDR3 is TGCGCCAGCAGCCCCCCCAGGGGGGTCACAGATACGCAGTATTTT.

The J gene is TRBJ1-2, the V gene TRBV25-1, with TRBD1 identical over 9 bases. The V segment lost 8 bases and the J segment 8 bases; nucleotides outside the gene matches: 6. Germline V CDR1 and CDR2: MGHDK, SYGVNS. CDR3 length: 12 amino acids. CDR3 sequence (DNA): TGTGCCAGCGTCACAGGGGGCGGAGGCTACACCTTC. It yields the protein CASVTGGGGYTF.

The chain carries TRBV6-5 and TRBJ2-7, with D possibly matching TRBD1 (6 bases). This CDR3 has 14 residues. The V end lost 4 bases, the J end lost 2 bases, and 12 bases lay between the germline ends. CDR1 is MNHEY and CDR2 is SVGAGI in the germline V gene. DNA of the CDR3: TGTGCCAGCAGTTCCGGGACACCCACCTACGAGCAGTACTTC. Its translation is CASSSGTPTYEQYF.

The chain is built from TRBV9 and TRBJ2-1; 13 nucleotides match TRBD2. The V gene end was trimmed by 3 bases and the J gene end by 9 bases; junction bases not matched to a gene: 6. Per germline, CDR1 SGDLS and CDR2 YYNGEE. CDR3 size: 15 residues. This CDR3 reads CASSAPGLAGTEQFF. The CDR3, as DNA: TGTGCCAGCAGCGCCCCGGGACTAGCGGGAACTGAGCAGTTCTTC.

The V call is TRBV7-9, the J call TRBJ1-5; possibly TRBD1 for D (6 bases). V shed 1 base and J shed 3 bases, with 13 bases lying between them. CDR1 and CDR2 from the germline V gene are SEHNR and FQNEAQ (reference sequence). The CDR3 runs 16 residues. The CDR3: CASSLGRDNPNQPQHF. CDR3 nucleotide sequence: TGTGCCAGCAGCTTAGGCCGGGACAACCCCAATCAGCCCCAGCATTTT.

The chain joins TRBV5-4 to TRBJ2-1, with D perhaps TRBD2 (6 bases). The V gene lost 4 bases and the J gene lost 8 bases, with 13 bases spanning the gap. CDR1 and CDR2 from the germline V gene are SGHNT and YYREEE (reference sequence). CDR3 length equals 13 residues. Here the CDR3 reads CASSPGGADEQFF. In DNA form, the CDR3 reads TGTGCCAGCAGCCCTGGCGGGGCCGATGAGCAGTTCTTC.

The J gene is TRBJ1-3, the V gene TRBV9; 9 bases fit TRBD1. Looked up from germline, CDR1 is SGDLS and CDR2 is YYNGEE. The CDR3 sequence is 15 residues long. Unmatched junction bases numbered 5, after V lost 3 bases and J lost 4 bases. CDR3 sequence (DNA): TGTGCCAGCAGCGAGGGACAGGGACCCGGAAACACCATATATTTT. Amino acids: CASSEGQGPGNTIYF.

This sequence joins TRBV9 and TRBJ2-1; 7 positions match TRBD2. The J segment lost 2 bases and the V segment lost 3 bases, leaving 20 bases of the junction unmatched. Germline assignment: CDR1 SGDLS and CDR2 YYNGEE. The CDR3 sequence is 20 residues long. The CDR3 bases are TGTGCCAGCAGCGCCGCGGGGAGGGTCGCGTTTACTTACCCCTACAATGAGCAGTTCTTC. This codes for CASSAAGRVAFTYPYNEQFF.

This clone showed up just once. CDR3 loop: CASSRTDINFLTNEKLFF. In nucleotides, the CDR3 is TGTGCCAGCAGCCGGACGGACATTAATTTCCTGACTAATGAAAAACTGTTTTTT. The V gene is TRBV4-2, the J gene TRBJ1-4; D might be TRBD1 (5 bases). The CDR3 loop spans 18 amino acids. V gave up 4 bases and J gave up 2 bases, with 20 bases separating them. Germline V gene lookup returns CDR1 LGHNA and CDR2 YNFKEQ.

The chain is built from TRBV10-3 and TRBJ1-2, with TRBD1 as a possible D gene (5 bases). Germline values: CDR1 ENHRY, CDR2 SYGVKD. This CDR3 contains 15 residues. Trimming left V 7 bases short and J 8 bases short, with 23 bases between. CDR3 in amino acids: CAITNGARPREGYTF. For the CDR3, the DNA is TGTGCCATCACCAATGGGGCCCGACCCCGAGAGGGCTACACCTTC.